The text below deals with one T cell receptor (beta chain). CDR1 SGDLS and CDR2 YYNGEE come from the germline V gene. V was trimmed by 3 bases and J by 0 bases, leaving 10 bases between them. This CDR3 has 15 residues. These data belong to a study of blood T cell repertoires in COVID-19. The overall study: Nucleic acid was either cDNA or gDNA, and it came from T cells, B-cell-depleted T cells, or PBMCs.

Sequencing used immunoSEQ multiplex PCR; TCRdb keeps in-frame clones, though not all of them. The data contain about 330,000 clones, around nine tenths of them singletons. J is TRBJ2-1 and V is TRBV9; a possible D gene is TRBD2 (6 bases). Source material: peripheral blood. This receptor was obtained from a woman between 50 and 59 years old with active or convalescent COVID-19. CDR3 coding DNA: TGTGCCAGCAGCGCGGGACTGCTCTCCTACAATGAGCAGTTCTTC. This codes for CASSAGLLSYNEQFF.